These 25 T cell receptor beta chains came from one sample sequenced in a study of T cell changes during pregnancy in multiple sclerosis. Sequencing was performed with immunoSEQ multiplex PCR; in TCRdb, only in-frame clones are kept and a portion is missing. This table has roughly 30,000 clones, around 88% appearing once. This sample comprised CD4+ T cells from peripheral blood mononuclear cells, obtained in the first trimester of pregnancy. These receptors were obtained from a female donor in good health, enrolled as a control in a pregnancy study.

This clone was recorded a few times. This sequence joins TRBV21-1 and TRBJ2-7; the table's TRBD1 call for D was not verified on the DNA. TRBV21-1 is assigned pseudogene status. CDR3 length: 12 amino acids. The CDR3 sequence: CASSKDKQGTNF. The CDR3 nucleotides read TGTGCCAGCAGCAAAGACAAACAGGGGACCAACTTC.

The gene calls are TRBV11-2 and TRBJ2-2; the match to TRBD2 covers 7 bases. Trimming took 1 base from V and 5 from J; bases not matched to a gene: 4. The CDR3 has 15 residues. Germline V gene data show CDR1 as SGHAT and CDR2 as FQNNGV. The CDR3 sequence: CASSLGGGWTGELFF. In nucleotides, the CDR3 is TGTGCCAGCAGCTTAGGGGGGGGGTGGACCGGGGAGCTGTTTTTT.

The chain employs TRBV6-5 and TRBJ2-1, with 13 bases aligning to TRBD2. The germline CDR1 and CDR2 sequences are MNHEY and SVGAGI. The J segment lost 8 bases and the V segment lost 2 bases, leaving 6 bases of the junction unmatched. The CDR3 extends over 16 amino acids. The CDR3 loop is CASSYPTSGGVYEQFF. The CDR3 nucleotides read TGTGCCAGCAGTTACCCCACTAGCGGGGGGGTTTATGAGCAGTTCTTC.

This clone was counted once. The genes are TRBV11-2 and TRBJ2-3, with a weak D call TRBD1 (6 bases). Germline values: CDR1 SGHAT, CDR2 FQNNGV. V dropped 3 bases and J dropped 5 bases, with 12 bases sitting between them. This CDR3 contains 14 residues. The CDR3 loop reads CASSFRQAGDTQYF. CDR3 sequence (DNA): TGTGCCAGCAGCTTTCGACAGGCCGGAGATACGCAGTATTTT.

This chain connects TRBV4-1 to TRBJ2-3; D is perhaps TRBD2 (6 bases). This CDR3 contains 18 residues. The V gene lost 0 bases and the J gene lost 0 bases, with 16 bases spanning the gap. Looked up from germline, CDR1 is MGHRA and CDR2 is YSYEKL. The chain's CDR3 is CASSQEGWPSASTDTQYF. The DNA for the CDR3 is TGCGCCAGCAGCCAAGAGGGTTGGCCTAGCGCCAGCACAGATACGCAGTATTTT.

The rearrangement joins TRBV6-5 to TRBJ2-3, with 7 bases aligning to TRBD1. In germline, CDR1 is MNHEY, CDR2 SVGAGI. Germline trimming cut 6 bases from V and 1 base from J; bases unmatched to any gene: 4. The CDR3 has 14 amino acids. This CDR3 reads CASRPQGGTDTQYF. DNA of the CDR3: TGTGCCAGCAGGCCCCAGGGGGGCACAGATACGCAGTATTTT.

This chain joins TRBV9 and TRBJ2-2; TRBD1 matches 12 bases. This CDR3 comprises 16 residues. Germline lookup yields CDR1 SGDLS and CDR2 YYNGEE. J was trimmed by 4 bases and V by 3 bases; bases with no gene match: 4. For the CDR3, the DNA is TGTGCCAGCAGCGAGGGACAGGGGGCGAGCACCGGGGAGCTGTTTTTT. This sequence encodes CASSEGQGASTGELFF. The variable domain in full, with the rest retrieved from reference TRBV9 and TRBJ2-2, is DSGVTQTPKHLITATGQRVTLRCSPRSGDLSVYWYQQSLDQGLQFLIQYYNGEERAKGNILERFSAQQFPDLHSELNLSSLELGDSALYFCASSEGQGASTGELFFGEGSRLTVL.

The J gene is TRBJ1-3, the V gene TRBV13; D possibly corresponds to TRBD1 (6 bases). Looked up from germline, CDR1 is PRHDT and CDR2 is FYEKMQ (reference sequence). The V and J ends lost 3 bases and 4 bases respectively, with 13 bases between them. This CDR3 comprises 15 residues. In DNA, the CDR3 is TGTGCCAGCAGCTTCCGGGACACGGGAGGAAACACCATATATTTT. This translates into CASSFRDTGGNTIYF.

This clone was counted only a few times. The CDR3 region is CASSLSGPYNEQFF. In DNA form, the CDR3 reads TGTGCCAGCAGCCTTAGCGGTCCATACAATGAGCAGTTCTTC. The genes are TRBV7-3 and TRBJ2-1; D might be TRBD2 (6 bases). The length of the CDR3 is 14 residues. Germline loops: CDR1 SGHTA, CDR2 FQGTGA. Trimming cost V 5 bases and J 4 bases, with 12 bases left between them.

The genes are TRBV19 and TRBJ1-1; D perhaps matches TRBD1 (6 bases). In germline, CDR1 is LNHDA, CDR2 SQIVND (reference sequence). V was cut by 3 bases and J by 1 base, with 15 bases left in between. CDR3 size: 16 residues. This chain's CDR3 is CASSIPRGAGNTEAFF. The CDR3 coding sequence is TGTGCCAGTAGTATCCCTCGGGGGGCCGGGAACACTGAAGCTTTCTTT.

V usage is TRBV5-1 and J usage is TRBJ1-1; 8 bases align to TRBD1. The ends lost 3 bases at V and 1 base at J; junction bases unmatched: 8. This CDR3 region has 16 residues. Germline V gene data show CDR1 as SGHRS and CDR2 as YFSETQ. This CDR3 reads CASSSSAGQGNTEAFF. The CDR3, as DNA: TGCGCCAGCAGCTCCAGTGCAGGACAGGGGAACACTGAAGCTTTCTTT.

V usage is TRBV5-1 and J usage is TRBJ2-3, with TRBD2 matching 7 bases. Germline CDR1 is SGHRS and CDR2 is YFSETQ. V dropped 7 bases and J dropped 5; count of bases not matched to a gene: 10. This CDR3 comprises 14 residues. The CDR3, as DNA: TGCGCCAGCGTCTCGGGCGGGGGAATAGATACGCAGTATTTT. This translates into CASVSGGGIDTQYF.

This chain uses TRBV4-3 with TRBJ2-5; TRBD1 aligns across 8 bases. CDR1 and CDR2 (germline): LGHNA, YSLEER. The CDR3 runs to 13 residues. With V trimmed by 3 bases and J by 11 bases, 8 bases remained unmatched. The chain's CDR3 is CASSQGHRGEQYF. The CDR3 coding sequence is TGCGCCAGCAGCCAGGGCCACAGGGGGGAGCAGTACTTC.

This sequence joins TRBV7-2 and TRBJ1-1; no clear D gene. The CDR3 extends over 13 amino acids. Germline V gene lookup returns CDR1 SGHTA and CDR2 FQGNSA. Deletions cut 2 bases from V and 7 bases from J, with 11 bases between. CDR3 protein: CASSLLRGNEAFF. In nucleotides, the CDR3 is TGTGCCAGCAGCTTATTAAGAGGGAATGAAGCTTTCTTT.

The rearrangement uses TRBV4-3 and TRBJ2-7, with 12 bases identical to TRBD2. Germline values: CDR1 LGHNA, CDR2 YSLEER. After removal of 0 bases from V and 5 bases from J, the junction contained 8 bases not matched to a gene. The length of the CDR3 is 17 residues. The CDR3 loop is CASSQDPSGGAVHEQYF. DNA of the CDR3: TGCGCCAGCAGCCAAGATCCTAGCGGGGGGGCCGTCCACGAGCAGTACTTC.

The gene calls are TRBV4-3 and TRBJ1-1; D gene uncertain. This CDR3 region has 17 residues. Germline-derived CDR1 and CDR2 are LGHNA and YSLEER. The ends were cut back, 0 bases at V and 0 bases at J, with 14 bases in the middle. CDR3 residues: CASSQDLFGVLNTEAFF. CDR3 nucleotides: TGCGCCAGCAGCCAAGATCTCTTCGGGGTATTGAACACTGAAGCTTTCTTT.

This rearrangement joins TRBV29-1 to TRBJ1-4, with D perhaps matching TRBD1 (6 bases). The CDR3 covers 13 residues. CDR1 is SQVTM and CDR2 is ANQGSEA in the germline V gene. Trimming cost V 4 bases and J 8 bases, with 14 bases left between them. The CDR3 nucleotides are TGCAGCGTTGCAGGGGCGGTGAAGGAAAAACTGTTTTTT. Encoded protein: CSVAGAVKEKLFF.

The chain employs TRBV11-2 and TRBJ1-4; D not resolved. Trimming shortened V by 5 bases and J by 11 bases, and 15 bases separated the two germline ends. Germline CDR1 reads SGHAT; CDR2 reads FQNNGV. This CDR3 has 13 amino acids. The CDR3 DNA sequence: TGTGCCAGCAGCCTTGACCCAAACTATAAACTGTTTTTT. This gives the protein CASSLDPNYKLFF.

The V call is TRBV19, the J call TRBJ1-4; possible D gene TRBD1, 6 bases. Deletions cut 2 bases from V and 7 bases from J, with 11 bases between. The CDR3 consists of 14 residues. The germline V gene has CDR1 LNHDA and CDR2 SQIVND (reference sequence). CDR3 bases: TGTGCCAGTAGTATACAGGGGCGACGTGAAAAACTGTTTTTT. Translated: CASSIQGRREKLFF.

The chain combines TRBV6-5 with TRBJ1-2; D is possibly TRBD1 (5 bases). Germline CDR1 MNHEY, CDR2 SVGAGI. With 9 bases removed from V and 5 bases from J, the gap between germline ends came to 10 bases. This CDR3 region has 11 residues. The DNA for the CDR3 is TGTGCCAGTCAATCAGGGTATGGCTACACCTTC. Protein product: CASQSGYGYTF.

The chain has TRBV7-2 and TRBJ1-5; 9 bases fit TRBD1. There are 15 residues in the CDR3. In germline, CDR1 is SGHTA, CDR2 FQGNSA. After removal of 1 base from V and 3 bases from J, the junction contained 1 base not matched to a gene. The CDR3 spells CASSLGDRVNQPQHF. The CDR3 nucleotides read TGTGCCAGCAGCTTAGGGGACAGGGTCAATCAGCCCCAGCATTTT.

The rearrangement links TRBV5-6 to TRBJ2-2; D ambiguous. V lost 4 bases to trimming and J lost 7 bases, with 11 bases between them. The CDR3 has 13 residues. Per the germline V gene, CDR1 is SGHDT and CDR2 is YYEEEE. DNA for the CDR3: TGTGCCAGCAGCCCACTAATTAGCGGGGAGCTGTTTTTT. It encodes CASSPLISGELFF.

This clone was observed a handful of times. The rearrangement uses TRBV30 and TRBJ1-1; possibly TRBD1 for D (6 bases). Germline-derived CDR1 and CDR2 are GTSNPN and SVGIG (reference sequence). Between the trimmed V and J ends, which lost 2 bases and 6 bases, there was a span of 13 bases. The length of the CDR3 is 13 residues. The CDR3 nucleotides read TGTGCCTGGAGTTTCACAGGGTTGGCTGAAGCTTTCTTT. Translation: CAWSFTGLAEAFF.

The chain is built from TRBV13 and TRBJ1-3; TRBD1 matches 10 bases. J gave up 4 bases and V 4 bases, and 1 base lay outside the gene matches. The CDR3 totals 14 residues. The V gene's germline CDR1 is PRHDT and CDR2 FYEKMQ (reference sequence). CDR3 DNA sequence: TGTGCCAGCAGCTGGACAGGGGGAGGAAACACCATATATTTT. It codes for CASSWTGGGNTIYF.

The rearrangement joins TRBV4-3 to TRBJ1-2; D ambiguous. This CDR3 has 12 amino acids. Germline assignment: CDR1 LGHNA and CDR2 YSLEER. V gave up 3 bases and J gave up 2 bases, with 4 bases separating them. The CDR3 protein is CASSHRNYGYTF. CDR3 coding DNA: TGCGCCAGCAGCCATCGGAACTATGGCTACACCTTC.